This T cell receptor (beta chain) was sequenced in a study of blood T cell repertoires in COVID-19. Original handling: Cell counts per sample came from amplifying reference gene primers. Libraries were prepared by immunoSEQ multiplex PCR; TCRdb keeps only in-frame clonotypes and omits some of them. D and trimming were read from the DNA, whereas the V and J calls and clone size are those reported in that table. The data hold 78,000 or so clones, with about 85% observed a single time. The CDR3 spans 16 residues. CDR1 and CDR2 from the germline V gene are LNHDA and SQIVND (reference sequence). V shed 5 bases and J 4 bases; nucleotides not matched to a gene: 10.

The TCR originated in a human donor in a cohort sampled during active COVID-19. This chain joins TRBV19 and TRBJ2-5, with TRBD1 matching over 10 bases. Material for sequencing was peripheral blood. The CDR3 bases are TGTGCCAGTAGTTCAAGGACAGGGACAGGGGCAGAGACCCAGTACTTC. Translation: CASSSRTGTGAETQYF.